Here is one TCR beta chain with its context. Antigen specificity is unknown. The data stem from a study of shared clonotypes between healthy human individuals. On the study more broadly: The people who gave samples were a couple of women and three men aged 18 to 49.

The CDR3 is 13 amino acids. The germline gives CDR1 MNHEY, CDR2 SVGAGI. V lost 2 bases, J lost 6 bases, and 10 bases lay in between. Measured with immunoSEQ multiplex PCR; TCRdb has only the in-frame clones, and not every one. The repertoire holds about 980,000 clones, 70% to 85% seen once, with about 1.5% in the top ten. Overall study findings and caveats: Estimated clonotype richness was generally higher in naive than memory subsets.

Splitting of CD4+ cells produced CD45RA+ naive and CD45RA-negative memory subsets. The source of this sequence is a young man in good health. What was sequenced was memory CD4+ T cells sorted from blood. Subset noted: CD45RA-negative fraction. The rearrangement joins TRBV6-5 to TRBJ1-1; D is ambiguous. CDR3 residues: CASSYRASPEAFF. The DNA for the CDR3 is TGTGCCAGCAGTTACCGCGCGAGCCCTGAAGCTTTCTTT.